These 7 T cell receptor beta chains originate from one sample sequenced in a study of T-cell reconstitution after alpha-beta-depleted transplantation in children. It was with unique molecular identifiers that the TCRbeta library was prepared. TCRdb reprocessed the PCR reads with MiXCR, giving one entry per CDR3 protein. The sample comprises 600,000 to 700,000 distinct CDR3 sequences, 15% to 20% of which are singletons, and about 1.1% rests with the top ten. Here the sequenced sample was PBMCs from the stem cell graft donor, taken from the stem cell graft. These receptors were collected from a human donor who donated a stem cell graft to a child with acute myeloid leukemia.

This clonotype appeared a single time. A much more abundant neighbour one base away suggests this may be a read error. The chain employs TRBV7-2 and TRBJ2-5, with 10 positions matching TRBD1. This CDR3 has 16 residues. The germline V gene has CDR1 SGHTA and CDR2 FQGNSA. The CDR3 protein is CANSPGQGVIPETQYF. The CDR3 DNA follows: TGTGCCAACAGCCCAGGACAGGGGGTGATCCCAGAGACCCAGTACTTC.

The table lists this clonotype with many counts. The J gene is TRBJ1-6, the V gene TRBV6-1; D unresolved. V dropped 2 bases and J dropped 10 bases, with 15 bases sitting between them. Per the germline V gene, CDR1 is MNHNS and CDR2 is SASEGT. The CDR3 loop spans 15 amino acids. The CDR3 region has the DNA TGTGCCAGCAGTGAATACGAAGGGATATGGTCACCCCTCCACTTT. It translates to CASSEYEGIWSPLHF.

J is TRBJ2-4 and V is TRBV18, with D possibly matching TRBD1 (5 bases). V was clipped by 2 bases and J by 0 bases, with 14 bases between them. Germline-derived CDR1 and CDR2 are KGHSH and LQKENI. The CDR3 spans 17 residues. The CDR3 reads CASSPSTALRAKNIQYF. CDR3 coding DNA: TGTGCCAGCTCACCATCGACAGCCTTGAGAGCCAAAAACATTCAGTACTTC.

This clonotype was detected once. This chain connects TRBV28 to TRBJ2-6; 8 nucleotides match TRBD1. The trim removed 5 bases at V and 0 bases at J, leaving 12 bases unmatched. CDR3 length equals 19 residues. Per the germline V gene, CDR1 is MDHEN and CDR2 is SYDVKM. The CDR3 sequence is CASSPTSGQVFSGANVLTF. The CDR3 DNA reads TGTGCCAGCAGTCCTACTTCGGGACAGGTCTTCTCTGGGGCCAACGTCCTGACTTTC.

This clonotype was detected ten times or more. The chain has TRBV20-1 and TRBJ1-1; D is perhaps TRBD1 (6 bases). Germline V gene sequence: CDR1 DFQATT, CDR2 SNEGSKA (reference sequence). V was trimmed by 0 bases and J by 1 base, leaving 12 bases between them. This CDR3 spans 15 amino acids. CDR3 region: CSARDPRTANTEAFF. As DNA, the CDR3 is TGCAGTGCTAGAGATCCCCGGACAGCGAACACTGAAGCTTTCTTT.

This clonotype was seen a handful of times. V and J are TRBV6-2 or TRBV6-3 and TRBJ1-2, with 9 nucleotides matching TRBD1. J was trimmed by 8 bases and V by 2 bases; bases with no gene match: 9. Looked up from germline, CDR1 is MNHEY and CDR2 is SVGEGT. The CDR3 is 15 residues long. CDR3 loop: CASSYLGQGIRGYTF. The DNA of the CDR3 is TGTGCCAGCAGTTACCTCGGACAGGGGATAAGGGGCTACACCTTC.

The chain carries TRBV20-1 and TRBJ2-1; 9 nucleotides line up with TRBD2. The CDR3 extends over 16 amino acids. Germline lookup yields CDR1 DFQATT and CDR2 SNEGSKA (reference sequence). The V segment lost 1 base and the J segment 8 bases; nucleotides outside the gene matches: 12. The CDR3: CSARVLAGTSTDEQFF. The DNA of the CDR3 is TGCAGTGCTAGAGTTCTAGCGGGGACTTCTACCGATGAGCAGTTCTTC.